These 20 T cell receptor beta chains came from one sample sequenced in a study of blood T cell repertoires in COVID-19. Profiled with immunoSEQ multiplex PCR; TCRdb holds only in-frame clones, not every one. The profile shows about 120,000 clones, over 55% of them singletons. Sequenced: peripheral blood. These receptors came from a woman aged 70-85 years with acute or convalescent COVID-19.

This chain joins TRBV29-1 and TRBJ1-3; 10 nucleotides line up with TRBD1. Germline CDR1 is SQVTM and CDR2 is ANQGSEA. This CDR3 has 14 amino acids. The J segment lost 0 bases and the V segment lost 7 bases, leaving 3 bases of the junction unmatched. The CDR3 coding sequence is TGCAGCGGGTGGGACAGGGGCTCTGGAAACACCATATATTTT. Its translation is CSGWDRGSGNTIYF.

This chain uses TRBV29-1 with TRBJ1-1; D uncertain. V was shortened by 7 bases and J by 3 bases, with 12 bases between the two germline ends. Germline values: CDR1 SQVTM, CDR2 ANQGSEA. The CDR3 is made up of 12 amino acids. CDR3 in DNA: TGCAGCGCCATGAGATTGGACACTGAAGCTTTCTTT. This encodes CSAMRLDTEAFF. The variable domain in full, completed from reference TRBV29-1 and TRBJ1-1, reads SAVISQKPSRDICQRGTSLTIQCQVDSQVTMMFWYRQQPGQSLTLIATANQGSEATYESGFVIDKFPISRPNLTFSTLTVSNMSPEDSSIYLCSAMRLDTEAFFGQGTRLTVV.

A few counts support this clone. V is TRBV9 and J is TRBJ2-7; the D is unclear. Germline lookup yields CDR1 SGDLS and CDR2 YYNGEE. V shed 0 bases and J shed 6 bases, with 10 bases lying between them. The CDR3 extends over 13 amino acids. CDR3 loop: CASSVGDRGEQYF. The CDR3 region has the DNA TGTGCCAGCAGCGTAGGAGATAGAGGCGAGCAGTACTTC.

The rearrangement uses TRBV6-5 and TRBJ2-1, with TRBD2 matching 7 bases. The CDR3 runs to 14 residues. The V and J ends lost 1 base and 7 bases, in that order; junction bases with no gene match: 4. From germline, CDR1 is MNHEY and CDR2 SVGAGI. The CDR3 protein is CASSYFGGGNEQFF. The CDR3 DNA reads TGTGCCAGCAGTTACTTCGGGGGAGGGAATGAGCAGTTCTTC.

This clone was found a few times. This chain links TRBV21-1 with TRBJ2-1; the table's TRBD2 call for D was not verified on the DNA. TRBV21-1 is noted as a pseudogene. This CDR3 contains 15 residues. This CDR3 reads CASTPWRGFYNEQFF. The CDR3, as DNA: TGTGCCAGCACGCCATGGAGGGGTTTCTACAATGAGCAGTTCTTC.

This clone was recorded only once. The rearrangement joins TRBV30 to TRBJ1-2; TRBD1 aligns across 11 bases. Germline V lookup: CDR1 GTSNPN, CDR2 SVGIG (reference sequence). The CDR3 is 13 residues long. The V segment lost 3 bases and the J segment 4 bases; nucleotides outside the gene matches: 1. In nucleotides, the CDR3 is TGTGCCTGGAGCGGGACAGGGGGCTATGGCTACACCTTC. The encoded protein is CAWSGTGGYGYTF.

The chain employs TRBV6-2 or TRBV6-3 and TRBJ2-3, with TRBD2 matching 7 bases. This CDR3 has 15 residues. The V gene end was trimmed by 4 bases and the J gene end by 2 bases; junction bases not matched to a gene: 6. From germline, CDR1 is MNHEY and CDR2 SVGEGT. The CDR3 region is CASSSPGLNTDTQYF. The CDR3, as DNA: TGTGCCAGCAGTTCACCGGGACTAAACACAGATACGCAGTATTTT.

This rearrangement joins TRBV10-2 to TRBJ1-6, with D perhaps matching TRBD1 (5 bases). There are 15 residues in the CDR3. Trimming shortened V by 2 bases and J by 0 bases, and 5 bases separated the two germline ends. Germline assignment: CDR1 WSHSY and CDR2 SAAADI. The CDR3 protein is CASSEDSSYNSPLHF. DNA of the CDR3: TGCGCCAGCAGTGAGGACAGCTCCTATAATTCACCCCTCCACTTT.

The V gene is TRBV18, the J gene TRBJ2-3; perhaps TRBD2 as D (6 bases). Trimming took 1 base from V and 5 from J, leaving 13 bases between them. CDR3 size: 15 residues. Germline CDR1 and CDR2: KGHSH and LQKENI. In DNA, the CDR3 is TGTGCCAGCTCACCACTACGGACTATCGTAGATACGCAGTATTTT. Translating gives CASSPLRTIVDTQYF.

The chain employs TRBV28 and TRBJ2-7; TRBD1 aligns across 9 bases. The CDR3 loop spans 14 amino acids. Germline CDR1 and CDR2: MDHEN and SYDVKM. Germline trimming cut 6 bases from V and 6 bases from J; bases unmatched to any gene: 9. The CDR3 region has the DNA TGTGCCAGCAGCACCGGGACAGGGTTAGGCGAGCAGTACTTC. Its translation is CASSTGTGLGEQYF.

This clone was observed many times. CDR3 coding DNA: TGTGCCAGCAGCTTTACCCAGGCTCGAAACAATGAGCAGTTCTTC. Protein: CASSFTQARNNEQFF. J is TRBJ2-1 and V is TRBV7-2; D is uncertain. CDR3 length: 15 amino acids. V was cut by 3 bases and J by 5 bases, with 14 bases left in between. CDR1 and CDR2 from the germline V gene are SGHTA and FQGNSA.

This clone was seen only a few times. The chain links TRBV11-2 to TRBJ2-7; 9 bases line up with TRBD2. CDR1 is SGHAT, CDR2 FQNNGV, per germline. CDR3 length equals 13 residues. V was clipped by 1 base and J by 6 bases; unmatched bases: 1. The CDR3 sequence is CASSLGTSAEQYF. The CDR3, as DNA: TGTGCCAGCAGCTTAGGGACTAGCGCCGAGCAGTACTTC.

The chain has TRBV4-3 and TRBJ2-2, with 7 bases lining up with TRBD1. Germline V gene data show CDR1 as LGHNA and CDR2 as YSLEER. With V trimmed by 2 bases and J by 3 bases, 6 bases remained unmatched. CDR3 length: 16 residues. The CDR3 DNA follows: TGCGCCAGCAGCCAAAAAGGGACAGACTACACCGGGGAGCTGTTTTTT. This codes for CASSQKGTDYTGELFF.

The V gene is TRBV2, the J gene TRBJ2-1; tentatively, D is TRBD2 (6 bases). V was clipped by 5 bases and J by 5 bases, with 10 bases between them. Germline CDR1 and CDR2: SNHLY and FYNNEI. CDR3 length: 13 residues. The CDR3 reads CASSPGTHNEQFF. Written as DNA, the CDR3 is TGTGCCAGCAGTCCAGGGACTCACAATGAGCAGTTCTTC.

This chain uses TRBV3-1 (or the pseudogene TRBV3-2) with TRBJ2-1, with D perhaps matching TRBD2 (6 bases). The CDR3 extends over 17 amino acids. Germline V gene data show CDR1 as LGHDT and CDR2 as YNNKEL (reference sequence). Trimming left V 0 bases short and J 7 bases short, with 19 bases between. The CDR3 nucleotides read TGTGCCAGCAGCCAAGATCTGGGGCAGGGAGGTCGAAATGAGCAGTTCTTC. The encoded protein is CASSQDLGQGGRNEQFF.

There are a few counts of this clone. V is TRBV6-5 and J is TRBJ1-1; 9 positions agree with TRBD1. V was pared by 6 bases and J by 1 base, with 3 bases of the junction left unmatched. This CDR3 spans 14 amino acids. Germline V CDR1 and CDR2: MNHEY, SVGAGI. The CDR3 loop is CASRRQGGNTEAFF. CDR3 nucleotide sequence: TGTGCCAGCAGGCGACAGGGGGGGAACACTGAAGCTTTCTTT.

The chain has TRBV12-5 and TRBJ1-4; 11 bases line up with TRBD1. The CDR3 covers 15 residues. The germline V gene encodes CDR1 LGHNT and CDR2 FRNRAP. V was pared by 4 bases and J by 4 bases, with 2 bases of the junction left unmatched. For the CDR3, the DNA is TGTGCTAGTGGTTCGGGACAGGGGGTTAATGAAAAACTGTTTTTT. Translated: CASGSGQGVNEKLFF. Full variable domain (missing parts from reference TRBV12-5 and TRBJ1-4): DARVTQTPRHKVTEMGQEVTMRCQPILGHNTVFWYRQTMMQGLELLAYFRNRAPLDDSGMPKDRFSAEMPDATLATLKIQPSEPRDSAVYFCASGSGQGVNEKLFFGSGTQLSVL.

CDR3 DNA sequence: TGTGCCATCAAAGAGACTAGCGGGAGTTTAGAGACCCAGTACTTC. It specifies CAIKETSGSLETQYF. The rearrangement uses TRBV10-3 and TRBJ2-5, with 12 positions matching TRBD2. This CDR3 has 15 residues. The ends lost 7 bases at V and 4 bases at J; junction bases unmatched: 7. CDR1 is ENHRY, CDR2 SYGVKD, per germline.

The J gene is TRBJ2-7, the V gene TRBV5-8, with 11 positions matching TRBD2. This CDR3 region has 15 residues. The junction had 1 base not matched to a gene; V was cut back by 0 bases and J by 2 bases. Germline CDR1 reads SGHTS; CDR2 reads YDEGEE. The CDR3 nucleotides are TGTGCCAGCAGCTTGGCGGGACTAGCGGCCTACGAGCAGTACTTC. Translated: CASSLAGLAAYEQYF.

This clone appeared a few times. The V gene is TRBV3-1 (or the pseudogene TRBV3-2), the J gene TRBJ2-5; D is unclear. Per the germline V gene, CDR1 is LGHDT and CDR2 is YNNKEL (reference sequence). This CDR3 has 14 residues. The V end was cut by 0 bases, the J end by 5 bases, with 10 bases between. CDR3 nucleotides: TGTGCCAGCAGCCAAGAAAGTCTAGTGGAGACCCAGTACTTC. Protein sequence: CASSQESLVETQYF.